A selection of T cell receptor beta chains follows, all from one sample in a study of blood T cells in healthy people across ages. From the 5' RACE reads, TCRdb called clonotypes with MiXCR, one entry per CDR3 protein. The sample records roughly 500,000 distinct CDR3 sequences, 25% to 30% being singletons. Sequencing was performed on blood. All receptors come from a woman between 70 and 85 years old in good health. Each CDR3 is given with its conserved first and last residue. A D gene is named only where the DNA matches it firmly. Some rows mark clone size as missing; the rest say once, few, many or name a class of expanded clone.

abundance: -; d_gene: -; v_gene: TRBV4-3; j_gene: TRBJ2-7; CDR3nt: TGCGCCAGCAGCCAAGCCCATCTGCTTCAGGGCTACGAGCAGTACTTC; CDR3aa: CASSQAHLLQGYEQYF
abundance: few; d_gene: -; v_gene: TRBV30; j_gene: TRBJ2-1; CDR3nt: TGTGCCTGGAGTGTACACGGCGGTAATGAGCAGTTCTTC; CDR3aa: CAWSVHGGNEQFF
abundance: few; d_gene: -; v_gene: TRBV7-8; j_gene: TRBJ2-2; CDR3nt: TGTGCCAGCAGCCTTGGACAGATGAAATTTTCCGGGGAGCTGTTTTTT; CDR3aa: CASSLGQMKFSGELFF
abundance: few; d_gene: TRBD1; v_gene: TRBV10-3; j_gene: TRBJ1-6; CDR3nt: TGTGCCATCAGTACAGCCGGGACAGGGTCAGTACCCCTCCACTTT; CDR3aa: CAISTAGTGSVPLHF
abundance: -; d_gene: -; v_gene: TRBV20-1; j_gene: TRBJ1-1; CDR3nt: TGCAGTGCACATAGGGGCACTGAAGCTTTCTTT; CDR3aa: CSAHRGTEAFF
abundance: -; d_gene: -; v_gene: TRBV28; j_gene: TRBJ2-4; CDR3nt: TGTGCCAGCAGTCCTCTCCAAGGGATTCAGTACTTC; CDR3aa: CASSPLQGIQYF
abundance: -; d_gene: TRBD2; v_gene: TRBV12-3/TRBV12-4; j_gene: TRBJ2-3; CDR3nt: TGTGCCAGCAGGCCCGCGGGGGGGCCCACAGATGCGCAGTATTTT; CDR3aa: CASRPAGGPTDAQYF
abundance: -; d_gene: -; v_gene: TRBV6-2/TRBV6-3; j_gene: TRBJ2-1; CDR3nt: TGTGCCAGCAAACCAGCGAGGGATCCTGTCCATGAGCAGTTCTTC; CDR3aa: CASKPARDPVHEQFF
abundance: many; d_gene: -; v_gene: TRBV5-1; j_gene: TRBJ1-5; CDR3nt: TGTGCCAGCAGTCGGGACAGCAATCAGCCCCAGCATTTT; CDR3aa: CASSRDSNQPQHF
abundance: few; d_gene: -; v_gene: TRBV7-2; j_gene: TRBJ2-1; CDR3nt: TGTGCCAGCAGCCGCCGGACGGATTACAATGAGCAGTTCTTC; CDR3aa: CASSRRTDYNEQFF
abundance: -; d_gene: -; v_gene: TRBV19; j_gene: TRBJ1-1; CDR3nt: TGTGCCAGTAGCGACAGGAGAGGGGGGACTGAAGCTTTCTTT; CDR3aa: CASSDRRGGTEAFF
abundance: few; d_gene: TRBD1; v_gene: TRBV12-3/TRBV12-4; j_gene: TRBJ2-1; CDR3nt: TGTGCCAGCGCCTGGACAGGTGACAATGAGCAGTTCTTC; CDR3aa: CASAWTGDNEQFF
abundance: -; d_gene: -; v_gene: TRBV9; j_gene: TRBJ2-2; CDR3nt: TGTGCCAGCAGCGAGCCCCCCGAGACCGGGGAGCTGTTTTTT; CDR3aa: CASSEPPETGELFF
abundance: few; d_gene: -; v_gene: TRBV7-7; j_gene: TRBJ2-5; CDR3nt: TGTGCTAGCAGCGCAGGGTTATCCAGGCGAGAGACCCAGTACTTC; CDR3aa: CASSAGLSRRETQYF
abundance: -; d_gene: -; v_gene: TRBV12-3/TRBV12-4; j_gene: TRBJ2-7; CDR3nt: TGTGCCAGCAGTTCGCTGATCAGAGCCCACGAGCAGTACTTC; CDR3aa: CASSSLIRAHEQYF
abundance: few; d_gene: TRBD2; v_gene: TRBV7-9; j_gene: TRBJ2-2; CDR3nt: TGTGCCAGCGCCAGCGGGGGGAACACCGGGGAGCTGTTTTTT; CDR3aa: CASASGGNTGELFF
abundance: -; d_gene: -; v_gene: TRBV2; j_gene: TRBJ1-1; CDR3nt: TGTGCCAGCAGTGAGCTGACAAAGGACACTGAAGCTTTCTTT; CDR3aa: CASSELTKDTEAFF
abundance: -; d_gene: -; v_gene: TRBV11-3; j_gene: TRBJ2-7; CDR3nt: TGTGCCAGCAGCTTATTGACAGGAGACTACGAGCAGTACTTC; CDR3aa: CASSLLTGDYEQYF
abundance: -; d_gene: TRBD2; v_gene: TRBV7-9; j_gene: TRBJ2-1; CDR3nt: TGTGCCAGCAGCTTAAATAGCGGGGGGGCCGTTGAGCAGTTCTTC; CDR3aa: CASSLNSGGAVEQFF
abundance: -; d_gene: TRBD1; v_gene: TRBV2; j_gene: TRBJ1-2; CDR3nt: TGTGCCAGCAGTGAGGGGCAGGGGGCGCGTGGCTACACCTTC; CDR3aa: CASSEGQGARGYTF
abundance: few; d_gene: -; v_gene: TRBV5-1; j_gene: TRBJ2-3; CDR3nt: TGCGCCAGCAGCTTGAACCCGGGACGAGTGACAGATACGCAGTATTTT; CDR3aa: CASSLNPGRVTDTQYF
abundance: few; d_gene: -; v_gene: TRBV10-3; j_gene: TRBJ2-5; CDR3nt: TGTGCCATCAGTCCAGCTCAAACTGGAGGGACCCAGTACTTC; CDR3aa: CAISPAQTGGTQYF
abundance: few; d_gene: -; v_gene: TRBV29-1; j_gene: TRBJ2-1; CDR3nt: TGCAGCGTTGAAGAGGGACGGGGTGGCTCCTACAATGAGCAGTTCTTC; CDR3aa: CSVEEGRGGSYNEQFF
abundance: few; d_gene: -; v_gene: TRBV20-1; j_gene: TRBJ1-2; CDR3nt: TGCAGTGCTAGAGATTCCGTTAACTATGGCTACACCTTC; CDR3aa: CSARDSVNYGYTF
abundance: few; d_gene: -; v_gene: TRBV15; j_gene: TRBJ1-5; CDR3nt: TGTGCCACCAGCAGAGAGGGGAGTAGAGGCAATCAGCCCCAGCATTTT; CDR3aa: CATSREGSRGNQPQHF
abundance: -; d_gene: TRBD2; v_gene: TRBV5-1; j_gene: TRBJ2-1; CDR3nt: TGCGCCAGTAGCCCTCTAGCGGGGGGGCCCGATGAGCAGTTCTTC; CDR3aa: CASSPLAGGPDEQFF
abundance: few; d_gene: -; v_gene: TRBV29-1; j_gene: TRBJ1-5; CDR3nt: TGCAACGCCCGATGGGGGTGGGGTCAGCCCCAGCATTTT; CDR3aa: CNARWGWGQPQHF
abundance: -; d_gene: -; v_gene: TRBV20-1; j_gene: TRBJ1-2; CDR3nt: TGCAGTGCTTCCCCGGGAGCGGGCCAGTATGGCTACACCTTC; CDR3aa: CSASPGAGQYGYTF
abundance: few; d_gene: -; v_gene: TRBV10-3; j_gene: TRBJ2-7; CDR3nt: TGTGCCATCAGTGAGTCTATTGACTTCTACGAGCAGTACTTC; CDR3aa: CAISESIDFYEQYF
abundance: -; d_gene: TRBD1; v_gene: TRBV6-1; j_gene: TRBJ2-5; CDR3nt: TGTGCCAGCAGTGAACGGGACAGGGGGAGGGGAACTCGAGAGACCCAGTACTTC; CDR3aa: CASSERDRGRGTRETQYF
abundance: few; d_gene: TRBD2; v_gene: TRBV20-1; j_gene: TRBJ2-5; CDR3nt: TGCAGTGCGGTTAGCGGGGGGGCGAGGGAGACCCAGTACTTC; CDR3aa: CSAVSGGARETQYF
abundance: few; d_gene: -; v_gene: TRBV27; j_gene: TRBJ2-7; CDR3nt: TGTGCCAGCAGTTTATATCAAGGGAAGAGTGAGCAGTACTTC; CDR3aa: CASSLYQGKSEQYF
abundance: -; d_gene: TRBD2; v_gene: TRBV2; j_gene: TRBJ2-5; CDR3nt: TGTGCCAGCCATACCGCCTTCGCGGGAGGAGAGACCCAGTACTTC; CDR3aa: CASHTAFAGGETQYF
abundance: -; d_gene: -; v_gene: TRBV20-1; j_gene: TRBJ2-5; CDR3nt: TGCAGTGCGCCGAGACTTGGGGGAGAGACCCAGTACTTC; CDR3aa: CSAPRLGGETQYF
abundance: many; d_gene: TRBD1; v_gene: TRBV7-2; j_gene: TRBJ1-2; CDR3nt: TGTGCCAGCAGCCTCCAGGGGGCGGACGGCTACACCTTC; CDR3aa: CASSLQGADGYTF
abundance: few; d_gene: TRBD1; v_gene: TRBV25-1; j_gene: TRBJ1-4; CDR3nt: TGTGCCAGCAGCAACTTCCGGGACAGGGGTATAGGTGAAAAACTGTTTTTT; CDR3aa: CASSNFRDRGIGEKLFF
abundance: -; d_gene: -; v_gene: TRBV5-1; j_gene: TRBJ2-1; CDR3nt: TGCGCCAGCAACCTCGACTACTACAATGAGCAGTTCTTC; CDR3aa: CASNLDYYNEQFF
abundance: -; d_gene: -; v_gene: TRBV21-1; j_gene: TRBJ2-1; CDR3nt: TGTGCCAGCAGCAAATGTCAGGACGATGAGCAGTTCTTC; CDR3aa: CASSKCQDDEQFF
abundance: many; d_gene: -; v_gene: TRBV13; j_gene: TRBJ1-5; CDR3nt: TGTGCCAGCAGCTTAGGTTCGGGAAAACAGCCCCAGCATTTT; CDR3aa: CASSLGSGKQPQHF
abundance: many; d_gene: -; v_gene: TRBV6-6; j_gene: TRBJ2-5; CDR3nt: TGTGCCAGCAGTTACCCCTCGGAACAAGAGACCCAGTACTTC; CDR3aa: CASSYPSEQETQYF
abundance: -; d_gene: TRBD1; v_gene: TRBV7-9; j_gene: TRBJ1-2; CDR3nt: TGTGCCAGCAGCTACGGACAGGGGGGCTACACCTTC; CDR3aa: CASSYGQGGYTF
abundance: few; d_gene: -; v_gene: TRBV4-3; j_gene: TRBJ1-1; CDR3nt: TGCGCCAGCAGCCAAGAACAAGGGGGGGCGCGTGAAGCTTTCTTT; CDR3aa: CASSQEQGGAREAFF
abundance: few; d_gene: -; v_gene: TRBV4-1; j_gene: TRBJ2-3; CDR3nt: TGCGCCAGCAGCCAAGATCTTGTCGGGACGATTACAGATACGCAGTATTTT; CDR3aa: CASSQDLVGTITDTQYF
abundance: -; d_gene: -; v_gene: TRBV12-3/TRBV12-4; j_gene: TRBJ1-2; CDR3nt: TGTGCCAGCAGTCCGGGACCCCTTAACTATGGCTACACCTTC; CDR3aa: CASSPGPLNYGYTF
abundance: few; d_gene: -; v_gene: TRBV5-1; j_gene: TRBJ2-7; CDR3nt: TGCGCCAGCAGCATCCCAGATACCTACGAGCAGTACTTC; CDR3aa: CASSIPDTYEQYF
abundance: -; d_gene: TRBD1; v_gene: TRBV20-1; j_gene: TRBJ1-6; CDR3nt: TGCAGTGCTAGACCCCGAGGGACAGTCGATTCACCCCTCCACTTT; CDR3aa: CSARPRGTVDSPLHF
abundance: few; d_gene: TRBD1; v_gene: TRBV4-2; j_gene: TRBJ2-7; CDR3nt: TGTGCCAGCAGCCAATATGGACAGGGATCTTCCTACGAGCAGTACTTC; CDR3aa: CASSQYGQGSSYEQYF
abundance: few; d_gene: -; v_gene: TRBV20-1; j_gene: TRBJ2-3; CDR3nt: TGCAGTGCTAGAGGGCAGGATACGCAGTATTTT; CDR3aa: CSARGQDTQYF
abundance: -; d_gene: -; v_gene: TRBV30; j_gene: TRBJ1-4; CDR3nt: TGTGCCTGGAGTGTACATGAAAAACTGTTTTTT; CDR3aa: CAWSVHEKLFF
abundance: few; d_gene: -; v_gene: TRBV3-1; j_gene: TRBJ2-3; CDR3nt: TGTGCCAGCAGCCAAATCCCAACTAGCACAGATACGCAGTATTTT; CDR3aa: CASSQIPTSTDTQYF
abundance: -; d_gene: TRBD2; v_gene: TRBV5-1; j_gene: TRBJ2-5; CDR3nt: TGCGCCAGCAGCTTGACCCTAGCGGAGACCCCGTACTTC; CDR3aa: CASSLTLAETPYF
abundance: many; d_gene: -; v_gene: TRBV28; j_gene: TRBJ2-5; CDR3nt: TGTGCCAGCAGTTTACCGGGGTTACAAGAGACCCAGTACTTC; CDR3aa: CASSLPGLQETQYF
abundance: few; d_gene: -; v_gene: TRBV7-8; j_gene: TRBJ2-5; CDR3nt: TGTGCCAGCAGCTTATCCGGACCGAAGTGGACCCAGTACTTC; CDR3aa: CASSLSGPKWTQYF
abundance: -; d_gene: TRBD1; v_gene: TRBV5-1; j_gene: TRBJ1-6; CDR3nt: TGCGCCAGCAGGGACAGGGGTTCACCCCTCCACTTT; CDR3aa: CASRDRGSPLHF
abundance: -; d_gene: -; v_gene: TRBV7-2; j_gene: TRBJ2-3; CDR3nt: TGTGCCAGCAGCTTAGGGGGCCGCACAGATGCGCAGTATTTT; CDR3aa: CASSLGGRTDAQYF
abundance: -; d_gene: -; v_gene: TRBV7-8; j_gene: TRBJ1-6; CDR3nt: TGTGCCAGCAGCTTAGCCCTCGGCAGTTCCTATAATTCACCCCTCCACTTT; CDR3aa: CASSLALGSSYNSPLHF
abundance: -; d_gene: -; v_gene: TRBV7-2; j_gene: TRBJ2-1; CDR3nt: TGTGCCAGCAGCTTGCCCCCAGAATGGCTAGCATACAATGAGCAGTTCTTC; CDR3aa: CASSLPPEWLAYNEQFF
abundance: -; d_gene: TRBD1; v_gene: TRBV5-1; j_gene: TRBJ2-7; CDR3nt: TGCGCCAGCAGCTTGGCCGGGACAGGGGGTCCTTTCTCCTACGAGCAGTACTTC; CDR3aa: CASSLAGTGGPFSYEQYF
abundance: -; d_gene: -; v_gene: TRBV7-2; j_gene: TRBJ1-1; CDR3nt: TGTGCCAGCAGGTTTCAGAAGAACACTGAAGCTTTCTTT; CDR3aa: CASRFQKNTEAFF